Here is one TCR beta chain with its context. The entry originates in a study of blood T cells in healthy people across ages. The authors ran a second PCR of about 6 to 11 cycles using a sample-barcoded 5' primer and a J-beta primer mix. TCRdb processed the 5' RACE reads anew with MiXCR; each CDR3 protein has one entry. Of some 900,000 distinct CDR3 sequences in the sample, about 48% were seen once. V lost 6 bases and J lost 0, with 15 bases in between. The CDR3 is 15 residues long. The sequence was obtained from a man younger than 40 in good health. V and J are TRBV12-3 or TRBV12-4 and TRBJ2-7; no reliable D call. The sample comprised blood. CDR3 nucleotides: TGTGCCAGCAGGGACGGAGTGGCCCCCTCCTACGAGCAGTACTTC. Protein: CASRDGVAPSYEQYF.